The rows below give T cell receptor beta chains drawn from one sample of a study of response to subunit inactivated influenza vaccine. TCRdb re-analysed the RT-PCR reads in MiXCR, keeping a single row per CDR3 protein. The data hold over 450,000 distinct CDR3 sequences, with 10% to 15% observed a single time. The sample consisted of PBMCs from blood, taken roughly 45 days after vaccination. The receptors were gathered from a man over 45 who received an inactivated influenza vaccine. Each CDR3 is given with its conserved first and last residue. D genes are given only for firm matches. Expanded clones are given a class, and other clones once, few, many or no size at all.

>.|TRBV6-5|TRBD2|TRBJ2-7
CASSSDPASGKYEQYF
TGTGCCAGCAGTTCCGATCCGGCTAGCGGGAAATACGAGCAGTACTTC
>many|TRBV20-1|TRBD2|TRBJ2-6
CSARDPGLAGGSGANVLTF
TGCAGTGCTAGAGATCCCGGACTAGCGGGAGGATCTGGGGCCAACGTCCTGACTTTC
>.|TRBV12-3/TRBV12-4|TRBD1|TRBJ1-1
CASSQDRGDEAFF
TGTGCCAGCAGTCAGGACAGGGGAGATGAAGCTTTCTTT
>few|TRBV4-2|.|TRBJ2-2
CASSQVLGKGTGELFF
TGTGCCAGCAGCCAAGTTCTGGGGAAGGGGACCGGGGAGCTGTTTTTT
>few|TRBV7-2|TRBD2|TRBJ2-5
CASSLLAPGIETQYF
TGTGCCAGCAGCCTACTAGCGCCTGGGATAGAGACCCAGTACTTC
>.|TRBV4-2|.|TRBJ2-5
CASSQAAKQETQYF
TGTGCCAGCAGCCAAGCAGCGAAGCAAGAGACCCAGTACTTC
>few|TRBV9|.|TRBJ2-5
CASSAAGKETQYF
TGTGCCAGCAGCGCGGCGGGGAAAGAGACCCAGTACTTC
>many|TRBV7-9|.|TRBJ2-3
CASSLAPDTQYF
TGTGCCAGCAGCTTAGCCCCAGATACGCAGTATTTT
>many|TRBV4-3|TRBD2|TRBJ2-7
CASSLAAGGPSYEQYF
TGCGCCAGCAGCCTAGCGGCGGGGGGGCCCTCCTACGAGCAGTACTTC
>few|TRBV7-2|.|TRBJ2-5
CASSVLVRETQYF
TGTGCCAGCAGCGTTCTAGTTAGGGAGACCCAGTACTTC
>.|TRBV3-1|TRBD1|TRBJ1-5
CASSQERAGGPPQHF
TGTGCCAGCAGCCAAGAACGGGCAGGGGGTCCGCCCCAGCATTTT